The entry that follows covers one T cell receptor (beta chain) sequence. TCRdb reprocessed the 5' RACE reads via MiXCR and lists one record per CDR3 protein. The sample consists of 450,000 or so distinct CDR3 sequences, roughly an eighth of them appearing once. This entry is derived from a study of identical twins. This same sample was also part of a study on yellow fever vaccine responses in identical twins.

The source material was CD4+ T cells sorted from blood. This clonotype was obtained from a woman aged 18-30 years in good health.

The CDR3 reads CASSLWGLGNEQFF. CDR3 coding DNA: TGTGCCAGCAGCTTGTGGGGTTTGGGGAATGAGCAGTTCTTC. The chain has TRBV5-6 and TRBJ2-1, with no clear D. CDR1 SGHDT and CDR2 YYEEEE come from the germline V gene. The germline V and J ends were trimmed by 1 base and 7 bases, with 12 bases remaining between them. The CDR3 totals 14 residues.